One TCR beta chain is described in this entry. This clonotype was detected a few times. The specificity of this receptor is unknown. Base qualities are missing; no much larger clone stands one base away. Explained via the paper, the time point label denotes: persistent/refractory GD, antithyroid drugs over 5 years with positive TRAb. For both TCR sequencing and RNA sequencing, RNA was extracted from PBMCs using TRIzol. The diagnosis of Graves' disease followed American Thyroid Association guidelines. Patients for the study were recruited at an endocrinology department in Xi'an, China. Each patient gave around 9 milliliters of peripheral blood, collected in an EDTA anticoagulant tube. Ficoll Paque Plus density gradient separation was used to isolate PBMCs, and no further T cell sorting was performed. RNA quality was checked with an Agilent 2100 Bioanalyzer and agarose gel, and concentration with a NanoDrop 2000.

These data come from a study of regulatory T cells in long-lasting Graves disease listed by TCRdb under 2021. At the level of the whole study: Persistent Graves' disease meant more than 5 years of antithyroid drug treatment with TSH receptor autoantibodies that stayed positive. Persistent Graves' disease patients in the clinical cohort had taken antithyroid drugs for about 9.7 years on average. A total of roughly 35 samples underwent TCR sequencing: some 13 from persistent and roughly 20 from newly diagnosed Graves' disease patients. The study was conducted in China and was registered as a clinical trial. Patients with persistent Graves' disease were compared with patients with newly diagnosed Graves' disease using TCR sequencing and RNA sequencing of peripheral blood. The full study reports these points: Peripheral blood alone was examined, since thyroid tissue, which constituted the primary lesion, could not be accessed. TRBV28, TRBJ1-2 and TRBJ2-5 were preferentially used in persistent disease, while TRBV20-1 and TRBJ2-1 were favored in newly diagnosed disease. As a limitation, the authors acknowledged that the small sample size may reduce accuracy. Lower TCR Shannon entropy and fewer highly expanded clones were observed in persistent Graves' disease patients than in newly diagnosed patients, which suggested clonal expansion. More public clonotypes were shared among persistent patients (roughly 2,900) than among newly diagnosed patients (roughly 1,000). Only the TCR beta chain was sequenced and analyzed.

Libraries were constructed by multiplex PCR. These reads were obtained on an Illumina HiSeq 4000. TCR beta libraries were built with iRepertoire HTBI primers and Arm-PCR amplification of CDR3 regions. PCR products were gel purified before sequencing. In the source study's methods: Across samples, about 63 TRBV and 13 to 15 TRBJ segments were identified and used for gene usage analysis of CDR3 amino acid clonotypes. COPE and FqMerger were used to merge filtered high-quality paired reads into contigs. BLAST was used to align contigs to IMGT TRBV, TRBD and TRBJ reference genes, and CDR3 was defined according to IMGT. Any clonotype with a frequency above 0.1% was counted as a highly expanded clone. Repertoire diversity was measured by Shannon entropy, and V-J evenness by the Gini coefficient. Clonotypes shared by more than one individual were considered public. In TCRdb, the public reads were trimmed at Q25 with fastp and aligned with MiXCR, with productive beta chains retained. Entries are consolidated by CDR3 protein sequence, retaining the most common genes and DNA. TCRdb, not the authors, supplied the V and J calls. The sample data list a few hundred thousand distinct CDR3 sequences, and less than 25% of these were observed just once. 26% of the sample rests with the top ten.

V is clipped by 5 bases and J by 2 bases, and the sequence between their germline boundaries is 10 bases long. The CDR3, from cysteine to phenylalanine, totals 13 residues. This entry keeps only the CDR3 DNA: 39 bases, framed from base 1. The germline V gene provides CDR1 MDHEN and CDR2 SYDVKM. This TCR was recovered from a female donor with Graves disease. The source was peripheral blood mononuclear cells (PBMCs), collected when the disease was refractory, from a patient treated with antithyroid drugs. The V and J segments used are TRBV28 and TRBJ2-7; the D gene is not confidently resolved. The encoded CDR3 is CASSSTTPYEQYF. The DNA sequence is given as TGTGCCAGCAGTAGCACGACTCCCTACGAGCAGTACTTC.